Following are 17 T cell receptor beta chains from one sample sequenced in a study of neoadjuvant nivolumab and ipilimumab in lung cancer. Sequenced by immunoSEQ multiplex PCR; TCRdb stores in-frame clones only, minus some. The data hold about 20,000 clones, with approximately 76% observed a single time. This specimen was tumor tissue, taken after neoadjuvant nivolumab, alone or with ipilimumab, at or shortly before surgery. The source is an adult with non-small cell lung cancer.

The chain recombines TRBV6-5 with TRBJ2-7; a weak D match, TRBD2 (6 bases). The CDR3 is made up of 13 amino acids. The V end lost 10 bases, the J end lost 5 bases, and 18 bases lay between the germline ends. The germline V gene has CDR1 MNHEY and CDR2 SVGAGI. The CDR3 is CATYPGTPHEQYF. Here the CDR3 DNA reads TGTGCCACCTACCCCGGGACTCCCCACGAGCAGTACTTC.

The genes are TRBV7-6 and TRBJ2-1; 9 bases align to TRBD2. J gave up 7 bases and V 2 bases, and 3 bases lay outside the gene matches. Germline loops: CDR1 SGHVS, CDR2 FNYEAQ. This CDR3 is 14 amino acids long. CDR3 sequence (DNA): TGTGCCAGCAGCTTACCCAGCGGGGGGAATGAGCAGTTCTTC. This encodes CASSLPSGGNEQFF.

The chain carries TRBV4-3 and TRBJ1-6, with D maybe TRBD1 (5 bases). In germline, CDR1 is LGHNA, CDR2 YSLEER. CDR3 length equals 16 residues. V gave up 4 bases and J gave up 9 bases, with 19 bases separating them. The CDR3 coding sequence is TGCGCCAGCAGCCTTTTAGAGGTGCAGGGTGGTTCACCCCTCCACTTT. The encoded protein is CASSLLEVQGGSPLHF.

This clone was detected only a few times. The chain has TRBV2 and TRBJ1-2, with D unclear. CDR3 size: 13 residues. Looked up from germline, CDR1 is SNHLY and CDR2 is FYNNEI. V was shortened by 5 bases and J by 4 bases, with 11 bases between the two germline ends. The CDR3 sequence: CASSTGNPYGYTF. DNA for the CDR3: TGTGCCAGCAGTACCGGAAATCCCTATGGCTACACCTTC.

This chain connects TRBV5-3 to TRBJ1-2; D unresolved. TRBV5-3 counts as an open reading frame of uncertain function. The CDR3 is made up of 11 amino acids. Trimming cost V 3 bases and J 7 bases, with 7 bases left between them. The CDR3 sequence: CARSWCLGYTF. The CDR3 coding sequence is TGTGCCAGAAGCTGGTGTCTTGGCTACACCTTC.

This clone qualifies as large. CDR3 loop: CASSIGVKNEQFF. CDR3 sequence (DNA): TGTGCCAGTAGTATAGGGGTAAAGAATGAGCAGTTCTTC. J is TRBJ2-1 and V is TRBV19; D remains unclear. CDR1 is LNHDA, CDR2 SQIVND, per germline (reference sequence). V was pared by 1 base and J by 7 bases, with 8 bases between. The CDR3 spans 13 residues.

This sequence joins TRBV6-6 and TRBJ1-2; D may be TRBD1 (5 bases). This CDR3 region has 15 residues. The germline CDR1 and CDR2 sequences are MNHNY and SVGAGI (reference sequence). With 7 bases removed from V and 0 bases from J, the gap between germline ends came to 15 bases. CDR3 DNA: TGTGCCAGCACCGCCGGGGTAGGGGCTAACTATGGCTACACCTTC. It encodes CASTAGVGANYGYTF.

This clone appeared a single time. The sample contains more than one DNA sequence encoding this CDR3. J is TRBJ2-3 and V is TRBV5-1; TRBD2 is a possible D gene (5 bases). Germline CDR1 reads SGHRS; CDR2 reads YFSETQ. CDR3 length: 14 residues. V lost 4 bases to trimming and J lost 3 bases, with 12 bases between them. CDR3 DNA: TGCGCCAGCAGCCTGGGTAGGACTACAGATACGCAGTATTTT. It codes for CASSLGRTTDTQYF. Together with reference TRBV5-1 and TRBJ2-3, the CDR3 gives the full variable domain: KAGVTQTPRYLIKTRGQQVTLSCSPISGHRSVSWYQQTPGQGLQFLFEYFSETQRNKGNFPGRFSGRQFSNSRSEMNVSTLELGDSALYLCASSLGRTTDTQYFGPGTRLTVL.

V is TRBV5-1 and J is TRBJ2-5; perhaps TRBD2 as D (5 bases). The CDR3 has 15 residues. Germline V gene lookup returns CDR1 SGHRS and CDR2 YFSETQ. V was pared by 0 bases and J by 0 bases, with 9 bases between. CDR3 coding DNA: TGCGCCAGCAGCTTGGGCAGGAGGTACCAAGAGACCCAGTACTTC. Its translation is CASSLGRRYQETQYF.

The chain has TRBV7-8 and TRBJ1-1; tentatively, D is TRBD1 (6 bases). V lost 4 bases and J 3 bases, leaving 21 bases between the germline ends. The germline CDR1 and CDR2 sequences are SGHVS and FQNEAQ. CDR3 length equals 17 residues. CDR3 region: CASSSHRQELHHTEAFF. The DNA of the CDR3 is TGTGCCAGCAGCTCACACCGACAGGAACTTCACCACACTGAAGCTTTCTTT.

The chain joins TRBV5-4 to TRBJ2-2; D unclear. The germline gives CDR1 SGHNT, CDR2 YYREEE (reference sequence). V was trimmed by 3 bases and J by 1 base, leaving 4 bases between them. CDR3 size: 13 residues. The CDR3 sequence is CASSSLNTGELFF. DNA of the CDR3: TGTGCCAGCAGCTCACTGAACACCGGGGAGCTGTTTTTT.

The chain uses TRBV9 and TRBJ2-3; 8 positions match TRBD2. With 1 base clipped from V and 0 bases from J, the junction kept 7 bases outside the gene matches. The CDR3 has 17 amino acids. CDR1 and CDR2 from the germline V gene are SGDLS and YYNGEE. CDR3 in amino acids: CASSVYGGGPSTDTQYF. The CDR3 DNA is TGTGCCAGCAGCGTATATGGCGGGGGGCCTAGCACAGATACGCAGTATTTT.

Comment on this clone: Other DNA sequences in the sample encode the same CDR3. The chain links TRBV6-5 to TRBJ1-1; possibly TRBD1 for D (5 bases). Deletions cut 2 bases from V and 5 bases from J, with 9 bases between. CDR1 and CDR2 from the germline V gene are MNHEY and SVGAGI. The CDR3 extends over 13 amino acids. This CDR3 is CASSYLGGTEAFF. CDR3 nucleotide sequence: TGTGCCAGCAGTTACCTCGGGGGAACTGAAGCTTTCTTT.

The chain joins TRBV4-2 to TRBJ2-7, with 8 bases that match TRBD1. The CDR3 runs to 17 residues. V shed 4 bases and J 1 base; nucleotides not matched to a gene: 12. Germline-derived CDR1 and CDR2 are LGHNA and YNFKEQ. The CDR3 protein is CASSLVQGQGFSYEQYF. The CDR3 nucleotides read TGTGCCAGCAGCCTCGTCCAAGGACAGGGCTTTTCCTACGAGCAGTACTTC.

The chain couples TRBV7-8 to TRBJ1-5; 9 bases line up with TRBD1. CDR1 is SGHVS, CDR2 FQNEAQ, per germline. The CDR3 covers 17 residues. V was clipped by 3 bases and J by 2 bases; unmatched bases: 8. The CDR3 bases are TGTGCCAGCAGCTTTGCAAAGGGACAGGGTGGCAATCAGCCCCAGCATTTT. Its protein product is CASSFAKGQGGNQPQHF.

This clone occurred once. The CDR3 sequence is CASSFGQDGSPLHF. CDR3 bases: TGTGCCAGCAGTTTCGGACAGGATGGTTCACCCCTCCACTTT. The rearrangement uses TRBV6-6 and TRBJ1-6, with 7 bases fitting TRBD1. There are 14 residues in the CDR3. J gave up 9 bases and V 4 bases, and 6 bases lay outside the gene matches. Germline lookup yields CDR1 MNHNY and CDR2 SVGAGI (reference sequence).

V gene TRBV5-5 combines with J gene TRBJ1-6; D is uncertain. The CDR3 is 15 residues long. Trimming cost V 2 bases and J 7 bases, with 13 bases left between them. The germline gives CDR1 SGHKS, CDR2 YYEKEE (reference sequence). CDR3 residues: CASSLHFGLNSPLHF. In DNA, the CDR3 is TGTGCCAGCAGCTTACACTTCGGGCTGAATTCACCCCTCCACTTT.